The sample holds many counts of the clone carrying this TCR beta chain. What it binds is unknown. The source material, RNA transcripts, was used to amplify TCR beta CDR3 regions. The HTBI primer set was used in a first-round RT-PCR of the TCR CDR3. TCRdb redid the calling of the multiplex PCR reads with MiXCR, one entry per CDR3 protein. The table includes a few hundred thousand distinct CDR3 sequences, 46% detected once. Criteria for exclusion of patients were uncontrolled infection, other autoimmune disease, pregnancy or lactation. This record belongs to a study of T cells in Graves' hyperthyroidism and ophthalmopathy. The study, taken as a whole, reports: Most thyroid clonotypes expanded above 0.001 were also detected in blood.

The germline V gene encodes CDR1 DFQATT and CDR2 SNEGSKA (reference sequence). The CDR3 runs 14 residues. Trimming removed 3 bases from V and 10 bases from J, with 19 bases in between. The sequence was obtained from a woman in her late teens or twenties with Graves' hyperthyroidism. Input material: peripheral blood or thyroid tissue (not recorded which). The gene calls are TRBV20-1 and TRBJ1-5; D is unclear. The CDR3 here is CSASYETGFNPQHF. The DNA of the CDR3 is TGCAGTGCTAGCTACGAGACGGGGTTTAACCCCCAGCATTTT.